These T cell receptor beta chains were read from a single sample in a study of neoadjuvant nivolumab and ipilimumab in lung cancer. Using immunoSEQ multiplex PCR, the repertoire was profiled, and TCRdb retains in-frame clones only, with some absent. Of 2,500 to 3,000 clones in the sample, about 85% were seen once. This sample comprised tumor tissue, obtained before neoadjuvant nivolumab, alone or with ipilimumab. The receptors originated from an adult with non-small cell lung cancer. Each CDR3 is given with its conserved first and last residue. The D gene is left open where the match is weak. Not all rows give a size; the values are once, few, many and, for expanded clones, a class.

j_gene,abundance,d_gene,v_gene,CDR3aa,CDR3nt
TRBJ2-7,NA,NA,TRBV5-4,CASSLGPREEQYF,TGTGCCAGCAGCTTGGGCCCCCGCGAGGAGCAGTACTTC
TRBJ1-2,NA,NA,TRBV5-4,CASTRFGSYGYTF,TGTGCCAGCACCCGCTTCGGTAGCTATGGCTACACCTTC
TRBJ2-6,few,NA,TRBV15,CATSRDWGAKGANVLTF,TGTGCCACCAGCAGAGATTGGGGGGCTAAAGGGGCCAACGTCCTGACTTTC
TRBJ2-1,NA,TRBD2,TRBV15,CATSRVTGGWQFF,TGTGCCACCAGCAGAGTTACGGGAGGATGGCAGTTCTTC
TRBJ1-2,NA,NA,TRBV28,CASRPTGSYGYTF,TGTGCCAGCAGGCCGACAGGCAGCTATGGCTACACCTTC
TRBJ2-3,NA,TRBD2,TRBV2,CASRRELGTDTQYF,TGTGCCAGCAGGCGGGAGTTGGGCACAGATACGCAGTATTTT
TRBJ1-1,NA,TRBD1,TRBV7-8,CASSSWDRGDTEAFF,TGTGCCAGCAGCTCGTGGGACAGAGGGGACACTGAAGCTTTCTTT
TRBJ2-4,NA,NA,TRBV5-6,CASSLVGLIQYF,TGTGCCAGCAGCTTGGTGGGCTTGATTCAGTACTTC
TRBJ1-1,NA,NA,TRBV2,CASSGWNGNTEAFF,TGTGCCAGCAGTGGCTGGAACGGTAACACTGAAGCTTTCTTT
TRBJ2-3,NA,TRBD2,TRBV7-6,CASSPQAGADTQYF,TGTGCCAGCAGCCCTCAAGCGGGGGCAGATACGCAGTATTTT
TRBJ2-2,NA,NA,TRBV27,CASSLSFGGSAGELFF,TGTGCCAGCAGTTTATCTTTTGGGGGATCGGCCGGGGAGCTGTTTTTT
TRBJ2-5,few,NA,TRBV7-9,CASSKEGGQETQYF,TGTGCCAGCAGCAAAGAGGGCGGCCAAGAGACCCAGTACTTC
TRBJ1-4,NA,NA,TRBV5-5,CASSLRQGPNEKLFF,TGTGCCAGCAGCCTTCGCCAGGGGCCTAATGAAAAACTGTTTTTT
TRBJ2-3,NA,TRBD1,TRBV5-1,CASSRTGTGSTDTQYF,TGCGCCAGCAGCAGAACCGGGACAGGGTCCACAGATACGCAGTATTTT
TRBJ1-3,NA,NA,TRBV5-1,CASSLLAGTSGNTIYF,TGCGCCAGCAGCTTGTTGGCAGGGACCTCCGGAAACACCATATATTTT
TRBJ2-7,NA,NA,TRBV6-5,CASSYGAGISYEQYF,TGTGCCAGCAGTTACGGGGCAGGTATCTCCTACGAGCAGTACTTC
TRBJ1-1,once,NA,TRBV6-1,CASSGGAGVTEAFF,TGTGCCAGCAGTGGGGGGGCAGGGGTGACTGAGGCTTTCTTT
TRBJ2-7,few,TRBD2,TRBV7-9,CASSALAGPYEQYF,TGTGCCAGCAGCGCCCTAGCGGGGCCCTACGAGCAGTACTTC
TRBJ2-7,NA,NA,TRBV10-3,CATRDGTYEQYF,TGTGCCACTCGGGACGGGACCTACGAGCAGTACTTC
TRBJ2-7,NA,TRBD2,TRBV7-2,CASSPTTSASSYEQYF,TGTGCCAGCAGCCCCACCACTAGCGCCAGCTCCTACGAGCAGTACTTC
TRBJ2-1,NA,TRBD2,TRBV19,CASGGSLIAGGSYNEQFF,TGTGCCAGTGGGGGGTCCCTCATAGCGGGAGGGTCATACAATGAGCAGTTCTTC
TRBJ1-3,NA,NA,TRBV27,CASRSTSSGNTIYF,TGTGCCAGCAGATCTACTTCCTCTGGAAACACCATATATTTT
TRBJ2-3,NA,NA,TRBV7-9,CASSSLGVSTDTQYF,TGTGCCAGCAGCTCCTTGGGAGTGAGCACAGATACGCAGTATTTT
TRBJ1-2,NA,NA,TRBV6-6,CASSYSDSGYTF,TGTGCCAGCAGTTACTCGGACAGTGGCTACACCTTC
TRBJ2-1,NA,TRBD2,TRBV7-6,CASSLGVAGGGDEQFF,TGTGCCAGCAGCTTAGGAGTAGCGGGAGGCGGGGATGAGCAGTTCTTC
TRBJ2-7,NA,TRBD2,TRBV5-6,CASSATSGSYEQYF,TGTGCCAGCAGTGCGACTAGCGGGAGCTACGAGCAGTACTTC
TRBJ1-2,few,NA,TRBV18,CASSPPTESYGYTF,TGTGCCAGCTCACCACCCACGGAGAGCTATGGCTACACCTTC
TRBJ1-1,NA,NA,TRBV28,CASSVGALKAFF,TGTGCCAGCAGCGTAGGGGCACTAAAAGCTTTCTTT
TRBJ2-1,NA,TRBD2,TRBV9,CASSDLAGARYNEQFF,TGTGCCAGCAGCGATCTAGCGGGAGCAAGGTACAATGAGCAGTTCTTC
TRBJ1-1,NA,NA,TRBV21-1,CASSKKWSAAYTEAFF,TGTGCCAGCAGCAAAAAATGGTCGGCTGCCTACACTGAAGCTTTCTTT
TRBJ2-3,few,TRBD2,TRBV5-6,CASSLPGGLAGGDTQYF,TGTGCCAGCAGCTTACCAGGGGGACTAGCGGGAGGAGATACGCAGTATTTT
TRBJ1-2,NA,NA,TRBV7-9,CASSPSWDPRKGYTF,TGTGCCAGCAGCCCGAGCTGGGACCCAAGAAAAGGCTACACCTTC
TRBJ2-5,NA,NA,TRBV11-1,CASSFGQREETQYF,TGTGCCAGCAGCTTCGGCCAAAGGGAAGAGACCCAGTACTTC
TRBJ2-7,few,NA,TRBV5-8,CASSSSGGFHEQYF,TGTGCCAGCAGCTCCTCCGGGGGTTTTCACGAGCAGTACTTC
TRBJ2-3,NA,NA,TRBV2,CASRSENTQYF,TGTGCCAGCAGATCAGAAAATACGCAGTATTTT
TRBJ2-4,NA,TRBD2,TRBV11-2,CASSKGLVNYIQYF,TGTGCCAGCAGCAAAGGACTAGTGAACTACATTCAGTACTTC
TRBJ1-1,NA,NA,TRBV10-2,CASSEFRGYILGGTEAFF,TGCGCCAGCAGTGAATTTCGGGGATATATTCTGGGGGGGACTGAAGCTTTCTTT
TRBJ2-5,NA,NA,TRBV4-1,CASSRSESRETQYF,TGCGCCAGCAGCCGATCGGAGAGCAGGGAGACCCAGTACTTC
TRBJ1-5,NA,NA,TRBV10-2,CASSESNQPQHF,TGCGCCAGCAGTGAAAGCAATCAGCCCCAGCATTTT
TRBJ2-5,NA,NA,TRBV28,CATQRGTQYF,TGTGCCACGCAAAGGGGGACCCAGTACTTC
TRBJ2-6,NA,NA,TRBV9,CASSDYTGANVLTF,TGTGCCAGCAGCGACTATACTGGGGCCAACGTCCTGACTTTC
TRBJ2-3,once,NA,TRBV19,CASSIAGLTDTQYF,TGTGCCAGTAGTATAGCTGGACTCACAGATACGCAGTATTTT
TRBJ1-3,NA,NA,TRBV9,CASSVFPEHSGNTIYF,TGTGCCAGCAGTGTTTTCCCGGAGCATTCTGGAAACACCATATATTTT
TRBJ1-1,NA,TRBD1,TRBV2,CASSVGQKTEAFF,TGTGCCAGCAGTGTGGGACAGAAGACTGAAGCTTTCTTT
TRBJ2-3,NA,TRBD1,TRBV5-1,CASSQQGLDTQYF,TGCGCCAGCAGCCAACAGGGGTTAGATACGCAGTATTTT
TRBJ2-7,NA,TRBD2,TRBV5-8,CASSFKREFDEQYF,TGTGCCAGCAGCTTCAAGCGGGAATTTGACGAGCAGTACTTC
TRBJ2-3,NA,NA,TRBV11-2,CASSLSRASDTQYF,TGTGCCAGCAGCTTAAGTCGGGCTTCCGATACGCAGTATTTT
TRBJ2-7,NA,TRBD2,TRBV28,CASSLLSSGSYEQYF,TGTGCCAGCAGTTTACTATCTAGCGGGAGTTACGAGCAGTACTTC
TRBJ2-7,few,NA,TRBV2,CASTQIHEQYF,TGTGCCAGCACCCAAATTCACGAGCAGTACTTC
TRBJ1-2,NA,NA,TRBV28,CASSSGGWGYTF,TGTGCCAGCAGTTCCGGGGGTTGGGGCTACACCTTC
TRBJ2-7,NA,NA,TRBV19,CATVRGNEQYF,TGTGCCACTGTGAGGGGCAACGAGCAGTACTTC
TRBJ2-3,NA,NA,TRBV19,CASSIDRSTDTQYF,TGTGCCAGTAGTATCGACAGGAGCACAGATACGCAGTATTTT
TRBJ2-7,NA,NA,TRBV27,CASSLRGSDEQYF,TGTGCCAGCAGTTTAAGGGGTTCCGACGAGCAGTACTTC
TRBJ2-5,NA,NA,TRBV28,CASSRGGVGQETQYF,TGTGCCAGCAGCCGCGGAGGGGTAGGGCAAGAGACCCAGTACTTC
TRBJ1-5,NA,NA,TRBV6-6,CASTLGARNQPQHF,TGTGCCAGCACCTTGGGGGCTCGGAATCAGCCCCAGCATTTT